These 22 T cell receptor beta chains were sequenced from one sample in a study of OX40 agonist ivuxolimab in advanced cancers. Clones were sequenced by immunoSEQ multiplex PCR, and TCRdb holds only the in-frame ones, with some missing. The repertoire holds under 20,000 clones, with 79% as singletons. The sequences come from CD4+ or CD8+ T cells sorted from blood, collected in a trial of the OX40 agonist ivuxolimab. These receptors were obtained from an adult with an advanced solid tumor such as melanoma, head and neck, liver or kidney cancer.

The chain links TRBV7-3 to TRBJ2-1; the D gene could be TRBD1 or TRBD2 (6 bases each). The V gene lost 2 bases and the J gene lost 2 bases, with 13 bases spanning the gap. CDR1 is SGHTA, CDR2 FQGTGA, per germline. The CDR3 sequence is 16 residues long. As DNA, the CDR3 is TGTGCCAGCAGCTTACGAGGCGGGGACACCTACAATGAGCAGTTCTTC. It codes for CASSLRGGDTYNEQFF.

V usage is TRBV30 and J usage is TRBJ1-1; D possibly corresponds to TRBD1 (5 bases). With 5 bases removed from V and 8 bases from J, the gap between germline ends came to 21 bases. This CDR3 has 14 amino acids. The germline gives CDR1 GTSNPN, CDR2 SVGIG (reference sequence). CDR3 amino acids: CAWALDPQGFEAFF. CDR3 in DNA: TGTGCCTGGGCCCTAGACCCTCAGGGCTTCGAAGCTTTCTTT.

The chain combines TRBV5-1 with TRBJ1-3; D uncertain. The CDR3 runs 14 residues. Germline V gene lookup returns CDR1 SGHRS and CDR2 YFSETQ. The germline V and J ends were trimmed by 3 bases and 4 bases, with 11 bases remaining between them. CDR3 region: CASSSIDWGNTIYF. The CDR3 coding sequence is TGCGCCAGCAGCTCCATTGATTGGGGAAACACCATATATTTT.

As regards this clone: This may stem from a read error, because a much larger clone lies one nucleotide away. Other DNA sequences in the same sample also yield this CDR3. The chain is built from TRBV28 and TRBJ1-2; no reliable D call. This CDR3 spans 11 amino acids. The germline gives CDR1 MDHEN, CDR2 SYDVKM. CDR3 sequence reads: CASRQIGGYTF. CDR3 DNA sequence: TGCGCCAGCAGACAAATTGGGGGCTACACCTTC.

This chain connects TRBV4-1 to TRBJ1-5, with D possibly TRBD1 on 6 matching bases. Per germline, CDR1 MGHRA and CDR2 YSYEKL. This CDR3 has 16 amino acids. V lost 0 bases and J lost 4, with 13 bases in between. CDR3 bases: TGCGCCAGCAGCCAAGATCGGGACAACCGTAATCAGCCCCAGCATTTT. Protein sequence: CASSQDRDNRNQPQHF.

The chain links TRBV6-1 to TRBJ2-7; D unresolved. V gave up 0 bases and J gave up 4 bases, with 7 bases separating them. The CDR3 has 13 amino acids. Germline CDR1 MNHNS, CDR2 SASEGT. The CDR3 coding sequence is TGTGCCAGCAGTGAAGCTCTAGGATACGAGCAGTACTTC. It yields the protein CASSEALGYEQYF.

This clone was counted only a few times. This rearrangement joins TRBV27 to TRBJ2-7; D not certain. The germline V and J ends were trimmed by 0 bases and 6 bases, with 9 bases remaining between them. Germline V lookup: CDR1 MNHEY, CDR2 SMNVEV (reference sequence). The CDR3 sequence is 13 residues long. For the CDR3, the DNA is TGTGCCAGCAGTTTATCGACCTTCACCGAGCAGTACTTC. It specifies CASSLSTFTEQYF.

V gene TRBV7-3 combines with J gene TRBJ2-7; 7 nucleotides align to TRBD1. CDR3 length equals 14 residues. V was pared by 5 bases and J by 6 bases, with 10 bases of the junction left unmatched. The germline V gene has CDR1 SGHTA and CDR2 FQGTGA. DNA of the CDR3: TGTGCCAGCAGCCCAGGACAGGAAGAACCCGAGCAGTACTTC. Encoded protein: CASSPGQEEPEQYF.

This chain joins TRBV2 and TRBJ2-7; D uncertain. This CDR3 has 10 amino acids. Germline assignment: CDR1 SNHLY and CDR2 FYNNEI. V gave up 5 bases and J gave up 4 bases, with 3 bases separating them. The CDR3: CASSNYEQYF. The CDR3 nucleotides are TGTGCCAGCAGTAATTACGAGCAGTACTTC.

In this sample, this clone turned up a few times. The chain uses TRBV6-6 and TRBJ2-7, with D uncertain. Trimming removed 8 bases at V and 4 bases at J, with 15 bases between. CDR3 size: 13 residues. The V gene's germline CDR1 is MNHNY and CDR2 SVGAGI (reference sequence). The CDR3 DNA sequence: TGTGCCAGCGAAAACGGTCTTTTATACGAGCAGTACTTC. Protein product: CASENGLLYEQYF.

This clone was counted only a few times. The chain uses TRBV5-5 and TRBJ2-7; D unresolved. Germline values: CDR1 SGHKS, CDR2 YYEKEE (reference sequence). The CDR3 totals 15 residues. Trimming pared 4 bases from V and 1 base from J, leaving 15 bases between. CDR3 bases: TGTGCCAGCAGCGGTCCTCCAGGAGAGTCCTACGAGCAGTACTTC. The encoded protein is CASSGPPGESYEQYF.

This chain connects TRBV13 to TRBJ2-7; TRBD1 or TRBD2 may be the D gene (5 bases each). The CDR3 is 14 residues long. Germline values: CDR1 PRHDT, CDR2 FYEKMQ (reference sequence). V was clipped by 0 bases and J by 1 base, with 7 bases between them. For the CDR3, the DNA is TGTGCCAGCAGCTTAGGCGGGGCATCCTACGAGCAGTACTTC. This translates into CASSLGGASYEQYF.

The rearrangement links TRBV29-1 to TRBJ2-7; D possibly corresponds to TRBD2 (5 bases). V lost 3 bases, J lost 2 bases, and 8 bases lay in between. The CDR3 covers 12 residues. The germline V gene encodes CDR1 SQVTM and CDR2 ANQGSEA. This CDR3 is CSVEREAYEQYF. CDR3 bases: TGCAGCGTTGAGAGGGAAGCCTACGAGCAGTACTTC.

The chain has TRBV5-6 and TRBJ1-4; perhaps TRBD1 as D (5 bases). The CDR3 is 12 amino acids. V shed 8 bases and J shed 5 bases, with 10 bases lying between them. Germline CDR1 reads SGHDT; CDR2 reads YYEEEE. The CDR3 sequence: CASKGMNEKLFF. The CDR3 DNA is TGTGCCAGTAAGGGGATGAATGAAAAACTGTTTTTT.

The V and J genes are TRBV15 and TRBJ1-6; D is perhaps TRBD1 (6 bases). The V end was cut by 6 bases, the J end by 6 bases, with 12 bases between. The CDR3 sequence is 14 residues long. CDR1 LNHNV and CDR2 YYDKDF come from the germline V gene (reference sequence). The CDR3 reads CATRGQGSNSPLHF. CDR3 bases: TGTGCCACCAGGGGGCAGGGGAGTAATTCACCCCTCCACTTT.

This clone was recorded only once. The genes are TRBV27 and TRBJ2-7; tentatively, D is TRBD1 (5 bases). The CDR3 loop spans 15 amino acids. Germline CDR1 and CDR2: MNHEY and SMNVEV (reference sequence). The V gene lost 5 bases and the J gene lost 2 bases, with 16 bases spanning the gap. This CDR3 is CASSLWGWGAYEQYF. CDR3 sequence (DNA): TGTGCCAGCAGTCTCTGGGGATGGGGCGCCTACGAGCAGTACTTC.

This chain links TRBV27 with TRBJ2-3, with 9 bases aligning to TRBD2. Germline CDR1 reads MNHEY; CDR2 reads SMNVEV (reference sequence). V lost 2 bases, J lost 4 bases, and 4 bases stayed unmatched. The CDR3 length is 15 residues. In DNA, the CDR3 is TGTGCCAGCAGTTTAGAAGCTAGCGGGGCAGATACGCAGTATTTT. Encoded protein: CASSLEASGADTQYF.

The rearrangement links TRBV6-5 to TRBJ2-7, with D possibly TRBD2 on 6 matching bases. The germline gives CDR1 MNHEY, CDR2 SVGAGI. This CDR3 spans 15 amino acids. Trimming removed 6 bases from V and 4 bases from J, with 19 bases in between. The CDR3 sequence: CASRHERGIGYEQYF. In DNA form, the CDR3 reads TGTGCCAGCAGGCACGAACGCGGGATCGGATACGAGCAGTACTTC.

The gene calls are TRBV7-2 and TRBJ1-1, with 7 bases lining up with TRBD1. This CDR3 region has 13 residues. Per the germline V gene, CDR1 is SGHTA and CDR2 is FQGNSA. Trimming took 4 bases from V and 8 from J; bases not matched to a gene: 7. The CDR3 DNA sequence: TGTGCCAGCAGCTACCTTACAGGGGAGGAAGCTTTCTTT. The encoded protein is CASSYLTGEEAFF.

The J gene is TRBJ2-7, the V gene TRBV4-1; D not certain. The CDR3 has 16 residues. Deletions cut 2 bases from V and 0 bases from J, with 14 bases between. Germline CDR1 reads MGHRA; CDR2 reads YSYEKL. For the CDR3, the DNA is TGCGCCAGCAGCCAACCGTCCAGCGATTACTCCTACGAGCAGTACTTC. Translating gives CASSQPSSDYSYEQYF.

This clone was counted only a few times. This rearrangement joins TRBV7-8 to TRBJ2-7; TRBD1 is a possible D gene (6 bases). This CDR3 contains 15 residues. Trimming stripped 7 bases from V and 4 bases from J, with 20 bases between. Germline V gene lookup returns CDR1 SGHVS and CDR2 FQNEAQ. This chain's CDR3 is CASKPGVGGLYEQYF. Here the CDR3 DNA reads TGTGCCAGCAAACCCGGCGTAGGGGGTTTGTACGAGCAGTACTTC.

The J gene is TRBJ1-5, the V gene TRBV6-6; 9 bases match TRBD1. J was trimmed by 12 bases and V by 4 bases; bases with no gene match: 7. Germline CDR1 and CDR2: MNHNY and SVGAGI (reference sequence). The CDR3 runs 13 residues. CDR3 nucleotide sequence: TGTGCCAGCAGTTTGCTGGACAGGGGTTTCCAGCATTTT. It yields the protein CASSLLDRGFQHF.